The text below deals with one TCR beta chain. Its antigen is not known. The junction departs from germline at one end; a sequencing error may be responsible. The data were obtained in a study of tumor-infiltrating lymphocytes in primary liver carcinoma. The overall study: Surgeons treated the primary liver carcinoma of the patients by surgical resection. Those enrolled were patients of both sexes, who were aged 30 to 69 years. General study findings and limits: Tumor region pairs overlapped more than did tumor-adjacent and tumor-blood pairs.

The blood RNA (from unsorted whole blood) was obtained, and germline DNA was also extracted. Using a constant-region primer together with ProtoScript II reverse transcriptase, TCR beta cDNA was made from approximately 500 ng of total RNA. It was through three nested multiplex PCR rounds of slightly modified ARM-PCR that TCR beta libraries arose. TCRdb itself ran the multiplex PCR reads through MiXCR, one entry per CDR3 protein. The sample carries fewer than 350,000 distinct CDR3 sequences, roughly 60% recorded once. The TCR was taken from a middle-aged man with primary liver carcinoma and hepatitis B virus infection. The sequencing sample was made of peripheral blood.

CDR3 sequence: CASSRAGGGQGAYSERFF. The CDR3 DNA reads TGCGCCAGCAGCCGGGCCGGCGGAGGACAGGGGGCTTACAGTGAGCGGTTCTTC. The chain carries TRBV4-3 and TRBJ2-1, with 11 bases fitting TRBD1. Germline V gene lookup returns CDR1 LGHNA and CDR2 YSLEER. The CDR3 totals 18 residues.